This record concerns one T cell receptor beta chain sequence. Its antigen is undetermined. This sample was taken from a study of regulatory T cells in long-lasting Graves disease. From germline, CDR1 is SGHTA and CDR2 FQGNSA. With V trimmed by 2 bases and J by 3 bases, 12 bases remained unmatched. The CDR3 consists of 17 residues. Study-level findings and limits: No thyroid tissue was studied; the work used peripheral blood only. Relative to new patients (under 1,000), persistent patients exhibited greater sharing of public clonotypes (2,741). Since the sample size was small, accuracy may have been reduced.

Time point noted: newly diagnosed GD, antithyroid drugs for less than 3 months. PBMC-extracted RNA yielded the TCR library. In Xi'an, China, an endocrinology department was the source of patients. Arm-PCR of CDR3 regions and iRepertoire HTBI primers were used to build TCR beta libraries. TCRdb analysed the multiplex PCR reads with MiXCR anew, one entry per CDR3 protein. The sample shows 320,000 or so distinct CDR3 sequences, under 20% of them seen only once. This specimen was peripheral blood mononuclear cells (PBMCs), taken at new diagnosis, from a patient treated with antithyroid drugs. The chain combines TRBV7-2 with TRBJ1-2; 7 bases match TRBD1. The sequence derives from a female donor with Graves disease. CDR3 residues: CASSLSHGQGVYYGYTF. Written as DNA, the CDR3 is TGTGCCAGCAGCTTATCTCACGGGCAGGGGGTCTACTATGGCTACACCTTC.